One sample yielded the 32 T cell receptor beta chains listed below, sequenced in a study of control samples from healthy donors and cancer patients. TCRdb's table, derived via immunoSEQ multiplex PCR, lists solely in-frame clones and lacks some. The sample lists almost 90,000 clones, around nine tenths seen once, with around 20% in the top ten. Sequencing was performed on blood. The receptors originated from a man aged 30 to 39 in good health.

The V gene is TRBV2, the J gene TRBJ1-4; D possibly corresponds to TRBD1 (6 bases). This CDR3 region has 15 residues. The V gene lost 7 bases and the J gene lost 3 bases, with 15 bases spanning the gap. CDR1 is SNHLY, CDR2 FYNNEI, per germline. For the CDR3, the DNA is TGTGCCAGCACCGAAGGGGGGGTACCTAATGAAAAACTGTTTTTT. As protein: CASTEGGVPNEKLFF.

CDR3 protein: CASSQDPQGGGSGGKLFF. CDR3 in DNA: TGCGCCAGCAGCCAAGATCCACAGGGTGGAGGCTCGGGGGGAAAACTGTTTTTT. The chain joins TRBV4-1 to TRBJ1-4, with D possibly matching TRBD1 (6 bases). The CDR3 loop spans 18 amino acids. Trimming stripped 0 bases from V and 10 bases from J, with 24 bases between. Germline CDR1 and CDR2: MGHRA and YSYEKL.

The chain has TRBV27 and TRBJ1-2; D is unclear. The CDR3 is made up of 15 amino acids. Germline assignment: CDR1 MNHEY and CDR2 SMNVEV (reference sequence). The ends were cut back, 1 base at V and 4 bases at J, with 13 bases in the middle. The CDR3 sequence: CASSLLSAGPYGYTF. Written as DNA, the CDR3 is TGTGCCAGCAGTTTATTAAGCGCGGGCCCCTATGGCTACACCTTC.

The rearrangement links TRBV24-1 to TRBJ1-5, with D tentatively TRBD1 (6 bases). The CDR3 has 13 amino acids. The V end was cut by 4 bases, the J end by 6 bases, with 9 bases between. In germline, CDR1 is KGHDR, CDR2 SFDVKD. Here the CDR3 DNA reads TGTGCCACCAGTGACAGGGGAATTCAGCCCCAGCATTTT. It codes for CATSDRGIQPQHF.

This clone was counted a single time. The chain links TRBV6-1 to TRBJ2-7; the match to TRBD1 covers 10 bases. The CDR3 length is 15 residues. The junction had 7 bases not matched to a gene; V was cut back by 2 bases and J by 6 bases. Germline CDR1 and CDR2: MNHNS and SASEGT. The CDR3 nucleotides are TGTGCCAGCAGTGAACCCGGGACAGGGGACGGCGAGCAGTACGTC. Its translation is CASSEPGTGDGEQYV.

The sample holds one count of this clone. The chain couples TRBV12-3 or TRBV12-4 to TRBJ1-1, with D uncertain. Between the trimmed V and J ends, which lost 3 bases and 2 bases, there was a span of 7 bases. There are 13 residues in the CDR3. The CDR3 loop is CASSLADNTEAFF. The CDR3 bases are TGTGCCAGCAGTTTGGCAGATAACACTGAAGCTTTCTTT.

The chain has TRBV18 and TRBJ1-1; D possibly corresponds to TRBD1 (5 bases). Germline lookup yields CDR1 KGHSH and CDR2 LQKENI. The CDR3 consists of 13 residues. The V and J ends lost 6 bases and 5 bases respectively, with 13 bases between them. The CDR3 DNA follows: TGTGCCAGCTCGTCAACAAGGGGTACTGAAGCTTTCTTT. Amino acid sequence: CASSSTRGTEAFF. Supplemented by reference TRBV18 and TRBJ1-1, the full variable domain reads NAGVMQNPRHLVRRRGQEARLRCSPMKGHSHVYWYRQLPEEGLKFMVYLQKENIIDESGMPKERFSAEFPKEGPSILRIQQVVRGDSAAYFCASSSTRGTEAFFGQGTRLTVV.

This clone was counted only a few times. V and J are TRBV19 and TRBJ2-5; TRBD1 matches 9 bases. Germline CDR1 LNHDA, CDR2 SQIVND (reference sequence). The trim removed 5 bases at V and 2 bases at J, leaving 3 bases unmatched. This CDR3 has 14 amino acids. The CDR3 region is CASSGDRVQETQYF. The CDR3 DNA reads TGTGCCAGTAGTGGGGACAGGGTTCAAGAGACCCAGTACTTC.

The chain combines TRBV7-8 with TRBJ2-7; D is possibly TRBD1 or TRBD2 (6 bases each). V was clipped by 5 bases and J by 5 bases, with 22 bases between them. Per the germline V gene, CDR1 is SGHVS and CDR2 is FQNEAQ. The CDR3 runs to 16 residues. The CDR3 sequence: CASSRGYGGRVDEQYF. Here the CDR3 DNA reads TGTGCCAGCAGCCGGGGGTATGGGGGGCGCGTCGACGAGCAGTACTTC.

The chain joins TRBV13 to TRBJ2-1; D gene ambiguous. Trimming cost V 5 bases and J 7 bases, with 9 bases left between them. Looked up from germline, CDR1 is PRHDT and CDR2 is FYEKMQ (reference sequence). CDR3 length: 12 amino acids. The CDR3 loop is CASSPPRNEQFF. The DNA of the CDR3 is TGTGCCAGCAGCCCACCCCGGAATGAGCAGTTCTTC. Supplemented by reference TRBV13 and TRBJ2-1, the full variable domain reads AAGVIQSPRHLIKEKRETATLKCYPIPRHDTVYWYQQGPGQDPQFLISFYEKMQSDKGSIPDRFSAQQFSDYHSELNMSSLELGDSALYFCASSPPRNEQFFGPGTRLTVL.

This sequence joins TRBV7-8 and TRBJ2-1; tentatively, D is TRBD2 (5 bases). Trimming took 1 base from V and 7 from J, leaving 14 bases between them. The CDR3 contains 15 residues. Germline assignment: CDR1 SGHVS and CDR2 FQNEAQ. Here the CDR3 reads CASSLEGRWENEQFF. The CDR3 bases are TGTGCCAGCAGCTTAGAGGGCCGGTGGGAGAATGAGCAGTTCTTC.

The CDR3 DNA sequence: TGTGCCAGCAGCCTCTCAGGAGAAGGCTACACCTTC. It is translated as CASSLSGEGYTF. V gene TRBV7-3 combines with J gene TRBJ1-2; D not certain. CDR3 length equals 12 residues. V was shortened by 5 bases and J by 8 bases, with 12 bases between the two germline ends. Germline V gene sequence: CDR1 SGHTA, CDR2 FQGTGA.

V usage is TRBV14 and J usage is TRBJ1-1; 9 nucleotides line up with TRBD1. The CDR3 covers 15 residues. V was clipped by 4 bases and J by 1 base; unmatched bases: 4. Germline V CDR1 and CDR2: SGHDN, FVKESK. The CDR3 nucleotides are TGTGCCAGCAGCCGGAGGGACAGGGAGAACACTGAAGCTTTCTTT. Its translation is CASSRRDRENTEAFF.

CDR3 sequence (DNA): TGTGCCAGCATGGCACAGGGGGATCAGCCCCAGCATTTT. It translates to CASMAQGDQPQHF. The V gene is TRBV2, the J gene TRBJ1-5; 8 bases match TRBD1. The CDR3 runs to 13 residues. J gave up 5 bases and V 7 bases, and 4 bases lay outside the gene matches. Germline V gives CDR1 SNHLY, CDR2 FYNNEI.

V is TRBV7-9 and J is TRBJ2-7; 11 nucleotides match TRBD1. V gave up 5 bases and J gave up 4 bases; unmatched junction bases: 7. Germline CDR1 SEHNR, CDR2 FQNEAQ (reference sequence). The CDR3 contains 15 residues. CDR3 sequence reads: CASSPWTGGGYEQYF. The CDR3 DNA reads TGTGCCAGCAGCCCTTGGACAGGGGGCGGGTACGAGCAGTACTTC.

The chain is built from TRBV6-6 and TRBJ2-2; the D call may be TRBD1 or TRBD2 (5 bases each). V lost 5 bases and J lost 0, with 10 bases in between. The CDR3 runs 15 residues. Germline CDR1 is MNHNY and CDR2 is SVGAGI (reference sequence). The CDR3 coding sequence is TGTGCCAGCAGTCCGGGACGGGCGAACACCGGGGAGCTGTTTTTT. Protein product: CASSPGRANTGELFF.

This clone was seen a few times. The V and J genes are TRBV10-3 and TRBJ1-2; D possibly corresponds to TRBD1 (5 bases). The V gene's germline CDR1 is ENHRY and CDR2 SYGVKD. This CDR3 is built from 16 residues. Trimming removed 3 bases from V and 4 bases from J, with 18 bases in between. CDR3 in amino acids: CAISDSLFRDRYGYTF. Here the CDR3 DNA reads TGTGCCATCAGTGATAGTCTTTTCAGGGACCGCTATGGCTACACCTTC.

V usage is TRBV7-2 and J usage is TRBJ2-5; the D gene is possibly TRBD2 (6 bases). Trimming cost V 1 base and J 4 bases, with 25 bases left between them. Germline-derived CDR1 and CDR2 are SGHTA and FQGNSA. CDR3 length: 19 amino acids. CDR3 loop: CASSLVVFQKEGNRETQYF. As DNA, the CDR3 is TGTGCCAGCAGCTTAGTAGTATTCCAAAAGGAGGGGAATAGAGAGACCCAGTACTTC.

V gene TRBV5-4 combines with J gene TRBJ2-3, with TRBD2 identical over 7 bases. J lost 0 bases, V lost 1 base, and 11 bases had no gene match. The CDR3 is made up of 18 amino acids. Looked up from germline, CDR1 is SGHNT and CDR2 is YYREEE (reference sequence). Here the CDR3 reads CASSLIGSGVTSTDTQYF. As DNA, the CDR3 is TGTGCCAGCAGCTTGATCGGGAGCGGGGTAACGAGCACAGATACGCAGTATTTT.

This clone was found once. The rearrangement joins TRBV19 to TRBJ2-3; D tentatively fits TRBD1 or TRBD2 (7 bases each). V shed 3 bases and J shed 4 bases, with 11 bases lying between them. The CDR3 has 14 residues. Germline CDR1 is LNHDA and CDR2 is SQIVND (reference sequence). CDR3 sequence reads: CASSIQGGPDTQYF. CDR3 nucleotides: TGTGCCAGTAGTATCCAGGGGGGGCCAGATACGCAGTATTTT.

This CDR3 reads CAWYNYGYTF. CDR3 DNA sequence: TGTGCCTGGTACAATTATGGCTACACCTTC. The gene calls are TRBV30 and TRBJ1-2; D not resolved. Germline V gives CDR1 GTSNPN, CDR2 SVGIG (reference sequence). The CDR3 runs to 10 residues. V shed 5 bases and J shed 5 bases, with 6 bases lying between them.

The V and J genes are TRBV4-2 and TRBJ2-1, with 9 bases matching TRBD1. The CDR3 has 16 amino acids. V shed 0 bases and J 6 bases; nucleotides not matched to a gene: 6. In germline, CDR1 is LGHNA, CDR2 YNFKEQ. The CDR3 is CASSQDVGDRANEQFF. The CDR3 DNA reads TGTGCCAGCAGCCAAGATGTAGGGGACAGGGCCAATGAGCAGTTCTTC.

This clone was observed a single time. The rearrangement joins TRBV7-8 to TRBJ1-1; D remains ambiguous. V dropped 1 base and J dropped 0 bases, with 6 bases sitting between them. CDR3 length: 14 residues. Germline assignment: CDR1 SGHVS and CDR2 FQNEAQ. The CDR3 loop is CASSLERLNTEAFF. The CDR3 bases are TGTGCCAGCAGCTTAGAACGCTTGAACACTGAAGCTTTCTTT.

This chain joins TRBV7-3 and TRBJ1-5; D unresolved. The CDR3 totals 14 residues. In germline, CDR1 is SGHTA, CDR2 FQGTGA. Trimming pared 2 bases from V and 2 bases from J, leaving 7 bases between. The CDR3 DNA reads as TGTGCCAGCAGCTTAGCCGGGGGCAATCAGCCCCAGCATTTT. Translated: CASSLAGGNQPQHF.

This clone has just a few counts. The chain joins TRBV9 to TRBJ2-7; 8 nucleotides agree with TRBD1. This CDR3 comprises 14 residues. Trimming took 0 bases from V and 3 from J; bases not matched to a gene: 2. Looked up from germline, CDR1 is SGDLS and CDR2 is YYNGEE. The CDR3: CASSVGGQGYEQYF. CDR3 in DNA: TGTGCCAGCAGCGTAGGAGGACAGGGCTACGAGCAGTACTTC.

This clone was counted between two and nine times. The chain uses TRBV11-2 and TRBJ2-7; D remains ambiguous. The CDR3 is made up of 12 amino acids. CDR1 and CDR2 (germline): SGHAT, FQNNGV. V lost 3 bases and J lost 3, with 6 bases in between. In DNA form, the CDR3 reads TGTGCCAGCAGCTTCACGAACTACGAGCAGTACTTC. It yields the protein CASSFTNYEQYF. Looking up the rest from reference TRBV11-2 and TRBJ2-7 gives the full variable domain: EAGVAQSPRYKIIEKRQSVAFWCNPISGHATLYWYQQILGQGPKLLIQFQNNGVVDDSQLPKDRFSAERLKGVDSTLKIQPAKLEDSAVYLCASSFTNYEQYFGPGTRLTVT.

This clone was detected once. This chain links TRBV29-1 with TRBJ1-2, with TRBD1 as a possible D gene (6 bases). With 4 bases removed from V and 3 bases from J, the gap between germline ends came to 12 bases. The CDR3 totals 13 residues. Per the germline V gene, CDR1 is SQVTM and CDR2 is ANQGSEA. CDR3 region: CSVGEGGYYGYTF. CDR3 coding DNA: TGCAGCGTTGGGGAGGGGGGGTACTATGGCTACACCTTC.

V is TRBV19 and J is TRBJ1-1; TRBD1 is a possible D gene (5 bases). Germline values: CDR1 LNHDA, CDR2 SQIVND (reference sequence). Between the trimmed V and J ends, which lost 7 bases and 5 bases, there was a span of 14 bases. The CDR3 consists of 13 residues. CDR3 region: CASKRGLGTEAFF. The DNA of the CDR3 is TGTGCCAGTAAAAGGGGATTGGGGACTGAAGCTTTCTTT.

This chain links TRBV7-3 with TRBJ2-3; 7 bases are shared with TRBD1. The CDR3 consists of 16 residues. V lost 4 bases and J lost 1; bases outside the gene matches: 8. Per the germline V gene, CDR1 is SGHTA and CDR2 is FQGTGA. The CDR3 protein is CASSSSPGTGTDTQYF. For the CDR3, the DNA is TGTGCCAGCAGCTCTAGCCCCGGGACAGGCACAGATACGCAGTATTTT.

The CDR3 here is CASSAGGRFQETQYF. The CDR3 nucleotides are TGTGCCTCCTCCGCGGGGGGACGCTTCCAAGAGACCCAGTACTTC. The chain employs TRBV9 and TRBJ2-5; 8 nucleotides match TRBD2. Trimming removed 10 bases from V and 1 base from J; junction bases left unmatched: 12. The length of the CDR3 is 15 residues. Germline lookup yields CDR1 SGDLS and CDR2 YYNGEE.

The chain combines TRBV9 with TRBJ1-2; perhaps TRBD1 as D (6 bases). The V gene lost 4 bases and the J gene lost 4 bases, with 17 bases spanning the gap. The CDR3 extends over 15 amino acids. The germline V gene has CDR1 SGDLS and CDR2 YYNGEE. CDR3 nucleotides: TGTGCCAGCAGCACCGCCGGGGGGGCGATCTATGGCTACACCTTC. This gives the protein CASSTAGGAIYGYTF.

This clone was seen a handful of times. The V and J genes are TRBV5-1 and TRBJ2-1; 15 bases map to TRBD2. Trimming took 2 bases from V and 4 from J; bases not matched to a gene: 7. The CDR3 sequence is 18 residues long. CDR1 and CDR2 (germline): SGHRS, YFSETQ. CDR3 nucleotide sequence: TGCGCCAGCAGCTTACCGGGACTAGCGGGGGGCCCATACAATGAGCAGTTCTTC. Translation: CASSLPGLAGGPYNEQFF.